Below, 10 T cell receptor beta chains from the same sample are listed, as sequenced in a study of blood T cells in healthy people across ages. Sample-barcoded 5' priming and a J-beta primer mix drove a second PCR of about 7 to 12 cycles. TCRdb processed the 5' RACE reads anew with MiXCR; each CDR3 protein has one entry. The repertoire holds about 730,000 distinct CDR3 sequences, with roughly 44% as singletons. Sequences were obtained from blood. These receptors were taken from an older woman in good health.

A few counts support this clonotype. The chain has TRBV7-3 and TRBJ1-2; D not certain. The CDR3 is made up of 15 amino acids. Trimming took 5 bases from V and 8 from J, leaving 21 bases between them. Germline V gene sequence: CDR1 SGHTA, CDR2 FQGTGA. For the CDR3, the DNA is TGTGCCAGCAGCCCCACCCCCAATGGGATGTACGGCTACACCTTC. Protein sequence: CASSPTPNGMYGYTF.

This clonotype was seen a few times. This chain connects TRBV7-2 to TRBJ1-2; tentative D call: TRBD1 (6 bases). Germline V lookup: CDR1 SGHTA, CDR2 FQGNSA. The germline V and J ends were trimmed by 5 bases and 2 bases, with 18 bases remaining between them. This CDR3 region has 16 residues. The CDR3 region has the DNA TGTGCCAGCAGCCCACAGGGAGGGGGAATGAACTATGGCTACACCTTC. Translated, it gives CASSPQGGGMNYGYTF.

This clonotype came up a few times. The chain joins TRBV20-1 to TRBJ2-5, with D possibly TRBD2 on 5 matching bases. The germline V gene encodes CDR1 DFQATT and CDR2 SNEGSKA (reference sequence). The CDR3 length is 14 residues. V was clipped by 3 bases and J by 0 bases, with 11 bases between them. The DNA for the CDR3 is TGCAGTGCTAGCCGGGGTTCGTACCAAGAGACCCAGTACTTC. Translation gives CSASRGSYQETQYF.

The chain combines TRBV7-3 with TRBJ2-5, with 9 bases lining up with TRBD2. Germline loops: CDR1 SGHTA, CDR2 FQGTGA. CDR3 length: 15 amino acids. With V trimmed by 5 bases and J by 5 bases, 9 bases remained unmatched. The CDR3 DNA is TGTGCCAGCAGCCCTCGGGCGGGGGGGTTTGAGACCCAGTACTTC. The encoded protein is CASSPRAGGFETQYF.

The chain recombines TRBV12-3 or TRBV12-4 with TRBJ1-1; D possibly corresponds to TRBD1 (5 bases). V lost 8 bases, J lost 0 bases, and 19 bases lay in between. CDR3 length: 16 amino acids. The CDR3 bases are TGTGCCAGCCTATGGGGGGACGCGCACTTGAACACTGAAGCTTTCTTT. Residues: CASLWGDAHLNTEAFF.

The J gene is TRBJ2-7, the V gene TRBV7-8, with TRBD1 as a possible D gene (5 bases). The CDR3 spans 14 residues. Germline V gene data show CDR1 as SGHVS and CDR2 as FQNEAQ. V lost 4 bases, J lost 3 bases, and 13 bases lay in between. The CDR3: CASSSPDTFYEQYF. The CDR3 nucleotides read TGTGCCAGCAGCTCTCCGGACACCTTCTACGAGCAGTACTTC.

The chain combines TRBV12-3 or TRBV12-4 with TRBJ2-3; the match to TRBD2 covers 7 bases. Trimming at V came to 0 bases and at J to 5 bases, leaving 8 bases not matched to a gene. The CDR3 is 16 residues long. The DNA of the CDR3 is TGTGCCAGCAGTTTAGCGATGGCTAGCGGAGAAGATACGCAGTATTTT. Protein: CASSLAMASGEDTQYF.

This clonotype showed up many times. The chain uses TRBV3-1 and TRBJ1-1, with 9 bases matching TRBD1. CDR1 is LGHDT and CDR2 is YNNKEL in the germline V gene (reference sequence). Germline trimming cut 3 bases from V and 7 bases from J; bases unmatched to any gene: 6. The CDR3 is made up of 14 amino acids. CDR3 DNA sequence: TGTGCCAGCAGCCAGCGACCGGGACAGGGTGAAGCTTTCTTT. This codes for CASSQRPGQGEAFF.

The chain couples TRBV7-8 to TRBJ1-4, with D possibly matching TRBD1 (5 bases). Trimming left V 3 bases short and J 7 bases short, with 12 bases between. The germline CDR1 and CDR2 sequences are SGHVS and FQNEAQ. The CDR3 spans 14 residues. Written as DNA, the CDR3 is TGTGCCAGCAGCTTTCAGGGCTTTCGTGAAAAACTGTTTTTT. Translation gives CASSFQGFREKLFF.

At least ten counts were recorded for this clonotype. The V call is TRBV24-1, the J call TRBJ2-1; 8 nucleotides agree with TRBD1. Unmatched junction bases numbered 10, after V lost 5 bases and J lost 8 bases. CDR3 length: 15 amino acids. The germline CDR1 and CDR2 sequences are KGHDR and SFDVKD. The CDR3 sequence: CATSAGTGSSHEQFF. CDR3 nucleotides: TGTGCCACCAGTGCCGGGACAGGAAGCTCCCATGAGCAGTTCTTC.